Listed below are T cell receptor beta chains from one sample, sequenced in a study of hypomethylating agent response in myelodysplastic syndrome. The protocol was immunoSEQ multiplex PCR, while the TCRdb copy is restricted to in-frame clones and leaves out a portion. The sample includes 5,000 or so clones, around 81% seen only once; the top ten take roughly a sixth. The input for sequencing was bone marrow, taken before or after starting hypomethylating agent treatment for myelodysplastic syndrome (not recorded which). The receptors originated from a human donor with myelodysplastic syndrome. CDR3s include the opening cysteine and the closing phenylalanine or tryptophan. The D gene is left open where the match is weak. Part of the rows lack a size; the others show once, few, many or a class for expanded clones.

J gene,D gene,CDR3 length,clone size,V gene,CDR3 DNA,CDR3 protein
TRBJ1-5,NA,14,NA,TRBV30,TGTGCCTGGAGTGTAGAAAGGCTCTATGGGCCCCAGCATTTT,CAWSVERLYGPQHF
TRBJ1-2,NA,15,NA,TRBV29-1,TGCGGCGTTGAAGGAGGTGGGGGCCTTGACTATGGCTACACCTTC,CGVEGGGGLDYGYTF
TRBJ1-6,NA,13,NA,TRBV6-7,TGTGCCAGCAGTTACTTGGGAGATTCACCCCTCCACTTT,CASSYLGDSPLHF
TRBJ2-7,NA,13,medium-sized,TRBV27,TGTGCCAGCAGCCCCACCGCGGCGGGAGAGCAGTACTTC,CASSPTAAGEQYF
TRBJ1-4,NA,15,once,TRBV6-1,TGTGCCAGCAGACCTAGGCCTGCAACTAATGAAAAACTGTTTTTT,CASRPRPATNEKLFF
TRBJ1-4,NA,16,NA,TRBV13,TGTGCCAGCAGCTTAGGCCGGTGGGGCGAGGCGGAAAAACTGTTTTTT,CASSLGRWGEAEKLFF
TRBJ2-7,NA,14,NA,TRBV5-1,TGCGCCAGCAGCCGGGACGCAAGTTCCTACGAGCAGTACTTC,CASSRDASSYEQYF
TRBJ2-2,TRBD2,15,NA,TRBV10-3,TGTGCCATCAGCGAGCGGGGGACGAACACCGGGGAGCTGTTTTTT,CAISERGTNTGELFF
TRBJ1-3,NA,15,NA,TRBV11-2,TGTGCCAGCAGATCATCAGGGACCTCTGGAAACACCATATATTTT,CASRSSGTSGNTIYF
TRBJ2-7,TRBD2,16,NA,TRBV5-1,TGCGCCAGCAGCCCCGGACTAGCGGGGATATCCTACGAGCAGTACTTC,CASSPGLAGISYEQYF
TRBJ2-7,NA,12,NA,TRBV10-3,TGTGCCATCAGTCCGGGGAGCTACGAGCAGTACTTC,CAISPGSYEQYF
TRBJ2-6,NA,15,NA,TRBV6-1,TGTGCCAGCAGTGAAAGGGACTCTGGGGCCAACGTCCTGACTTTC,CASSERDSGANVLTF
TRBJ1-2,NA,14,NA,TRBV5-4,TGTGCCAGCACCCCCCGGGCGGGTGACTATGGCTACACCTTC,CASTPRAGDYGYTF
TRBJ2-7,NA,11,large,TRBV2,TGTGCCAGCACCCAGGGCTCCGAGCAGTACTTC,CASTQGSEQYF
TRBJ2-3,TRBD1,17,NA,TRBV29-1,TGCAGCGTTGAAGGGGCTAAAGGGACAGGGCGGGCAGATACGCAGTATTTT,CSVEGAKGTGRADTQYF
TRBJ1-5,TRBD1,15,NA,TRBV19,TGTGCCAGTAGTATAGTGACAGGGGGTGGTCAGCCCCAGCATTTT,CASSIVTGGGQPQHF
TRBJ1-5,NA,13,NA,TRBV5-6,TGTGCCAGCAGCTGGGGGGGTAGCCAGCCCCAGCATTTT,CASSWGGSQPQHF
TRBJ2-5,TRBD1,15,once,TRBV7-2,TGTGCCAGCAGCGAGGATAGCTCCAGGGGGGAGACCCAGTACTTC,CASSEDSSRGETQYF
TRBJ1-2,TRBD1,17,NA,TRBV4-2,TGTGCCAGCAGCGCCGGGACAGGGTATGAGGGCTACTATGGCTACACCTTC,CASSAGTGYEGYYGYTF
TRBJ2-7,TRBD2,15,NA,TRBV6-5,TGTGCCAGCAGTCAGACTAGCGGGGGATCCTACGAGCAGTACTTC,CASSQTSGGSYEQYF
TRBJ2-1,TRBD1,15,NA,TRBV6-4,TGTGCCAGCAGTGACGGGACAGGCTCCTACAATGAGCAGTTCTTC,CASSDGTGSYNEQFF
TRBJ2-7,TRBD1,15,NA,TRBV9,TGTGCCAGCAGCGTAGGGGGGACAGGGGGCGAAGAACAGTACTTC,CASSVGGTGGEEQYF
TRBJ1-2,NA,15,NA,TRBV4-1,TGCGCCAGCAGCCAGTCGCCAGCCACCCCGGCGGGCTACACCTTC,CASSQSPATPAGYTF
TRBJ1-2,NA,15,NA,TRBV9,TGTGCCAGCAGCGTGGCCGACCTTGTCGACTATGGCTACACCTTC,CASSVADLVDYGYTF
TRBJ2-7,NA,15,NA,TRBV6-1,TGTGCCAGCAGTGAAGCCGGGGACCCCCTCTACGAGCAGTACTTC,CASSEAGDPLYEQYF
TRBJ1-6,NA,13,NA,TRBV27,TGTGCCAGCAGATACGCCGGTGGATCACCCCTCCACTTT,CASRYAGGSPLHF
TRBJ1-4,NA,15,NA,TRBV9,TGTGCCAGCAGCGTAGCGGGTAGAACCAATGAAAAACTGTTTTTT,CASSVAGRTNEKLFF
TRBJ2-3,NA,17,NA,TRBV7-8,TGTGCCAGCAGCTTAGTTTCCGGGTTAACTAGCACAGATACGCAGTATTTT,CASSLVSGLTSTDTQYF
TRBJ2-2,NA,15,NA,TRBV29-1,TGCAGCGTTGAAGGGGGGAGCACGAACACCGGGGAGCTGTTTTTT,CSVEGGSTNTGELFF
TRBJ1-2,NA,14,few,TRBV11-2,TGTGCCAGCAGCTTATCGGAGGGGACGGGTGGCTACACCTTC,CASSLSEGTGGYTF
TRBJ1-4,NA,14,NA,TRBV2,TGTGCCAGCAGTTACAACCTATCGGGAGAAAAACTGTTTTTT,CASSYNLSGEKLFF
TRBJ2-1,NA,15,NA,TRBV14,TGTGCCAGCAGCCAGTCGGCCGGATCTGGAAATGAGCAGTTCTTC,CASSQSAGSGNEQFF
TRBJ1-6,NA,14,NA,TRBV7-2,TGTGCCAGCAGCCCCCCCGGGGAGGGACAACCCCTCCACTTT,CASSPPGEGQPLHF
TRBJ2-7,TRBD2,16,NA,TRBV27,TGTGCCAGCAAACAGGGGGCGTCTGGACTAGCGGGGGTGAAGTACTTC,CASKQGASGLAGVKYF
TRBJ2-5,NA,16,NA,TRBV9,TGTGCCAGCACCCCCTCGGTAGTCGCGTACCAAGAGACCCAGTACTTC,CASTPSVVAYQETQYF
TRBJ2-5,TRBD2,15,NA,TRBV19,TGTGCCAGTACGGGGGCGGGGGGGCCTCTGGAGACCCAGTACTTC,CASTGAGGPLETQYF
TRBJ2-5,TRBD1,16,NA,TRBV5-1,TGCGCCAGTACTGTTGGGACAGGGGATCGACTGGAGACCCAGTACTTC,CASTVGTGDRLETQYF
TRBJ2-7,NA,12,NA,TRBV2,TGTGCCAGCAGGGGGGACGGGTACGAGCAGTACTTC,CASRGDGYEQYF
TRBJ2-3,TRBD1,16,NA,TRBV13,TGTGCCAGCAGCCAAACTACAGGGGGCGCGGTAGATACGCAGTATTTT,CASSQTTGGAVDTQYF
TRBJ1-5,NA,15,few,TRBV10-3,TGTGCCATCAGTGAAGTCAGGGACGACAATCAGCCCCAGCATTTT,CAISEVRDDNQPQHF
TRBJ1-6,NA,14,NA,TRBV4-1,TGCGCCAGCAGACAGGGCTCGGCTAATTCACCCCTCCACTTT,CASRQGSANSPLHF
TRBJ2-5,NA,14,NA,TRBV19,TGTGCCAGTAGTTTGATGGGACTCCAAGAGACCCAGTACTTC,CASSLMGLQETQYF
TRBJ2-2,TRBD1,16,few,TRBV6-1,TGTGCCAGCAGTGAATCACCGGGACAGTCCACCGGGGAGCTGTTTTTT,CASSESPGQSTGELFF
TRBJ2-5,TRBD1,17,NA,TRBV7-2,TGTGCCAGCAGCTTGAGTATGGGCAGGGGGTGGCAAGAGACCCAGTACTTC,CASSLSMGRGWQETQYF
TRBJ1-3,NA,15,NA,TRBV5-1,TGCGCCAGCAGCTTGGCGCAGAACTCTGGAAACACCATATATTTT,CASSLAQNSGNTIYF
TRBJ2-6,TRBD1,18,NA,TRBV5-1,TGCGCCAGCAGCTTGGAAAGGACAGGGTACTCTGGGGCCAACGTCCTGACTTTC,CASSLERTGYSGANVLTF